This TCR beta chain was retrieved from a study of early T cells in non-severe SARS-CoV-2 infection. For the study at large: Alpha and beta chains were unpaired, from unsorted whole-blood bulk RNA.

With 7 bases clipped from V and 2 bases from J, the junction kept 6 bases outside the gene matches. There are 13 residues in the CDR3. The germline V gene encodes CDR1 SQVTM and CDR2 ANQGSEA. This clonotype was observed at least ten times. The antigen remains unidentified. Study-level findings and limits: Missing private and CD4 specificities, VDJdb matching favored anti-spike CD8 responses.

Molecules of cDNA were individually given unique molecular identifiers that were attached to them. TCRdb recomputed calls from the 5' RACE reads with MiXCR, one row per CDR3 protein. The sample yields 60,000 or so distinct CDR3 sequences, about 12% seen once. V is TRBV29-1 and J is TRBJ2-7; 9 positions agree with TRBD1. The receptor comes from an adult who was a healthcare worker with PCR-confirmed SARS-CoV-2 infection or an uninfected control (not recorded which). The sample comprised whole blood. CDR3 DNA: TGCAGCGCTAGGGACAGGGAGCCCTACGAGCAGTACTTC. Translated, it gives CSARDREPYEQYF.